Reported below is one T cell receptor (beta chain). Its target is not known. Per germline, CDR1 ENHRY and CDR2 SYGVKD. The CDR3 length is 14 residues. V gave up 4 bases and J gave up 8 bases; unmatched junction bases: 9. The sample comes from a study of T cells in localized non-small cell lung cancer. Study-wide points: Detection in adjacent lung was observed for a median 57 of the top 100 tumor clones. Heterogeneity remains possible because sequencing was limited to only one tumor region. Uninvolved neighboring lung showed the greatest T cell clonality, exceeding tumor.

TCRdb's table, derived via immunoSEQ multiplex PCR, lists solely in-frame clones and lacks some. The table lists 24,000 or so clones, around 88% of them singletons. The chain carries TRBV10-3 and TRBJ1-1, with 8 bases fitting TRBD1. The source was peripheral blood, collected before any cancer treatment. This sequence originates from a female donor older than 55 with stage I lung adenocarcinoma. CDR3 in DNA: TGTGCCATCAGTGTTTCCGGACAGGGAGCAGAAGCTTTCTTT. Its protein is CAISVSGQGAEAFF.